This passage covers 8 T cell receptor beta chains from one sample sequenced in a study of PD-L1 blockade in urothelial cancer. The table came from immunoSEQ multiplex PCR; TCRdb's copy has only in-frame clones and leaves some out. The data contain about 90,000 clones, over 80% of them singletons. Time point specified: peripheral blood 6 weeks after treatment start. The sample in question was PBMCs, obtained around atezolizumab (anti-PD-L1) treatment. The receptors here all came from a man between 65 and 85 years old with urothelial cancer.

This chain joins TRBV7-9 and TRBJ1-1; possibly TRBD1 for D (5 bases). The CDR3 is made up of 13 amino acids. CDR1 SEHNR and CDR2 FQNEAQ come from the germline V gene (reference sequence). V dropped 2 bases and J dropped 4 bases, with 8 bases sitting between them. Here the CDR3 reads CASSLLGGTEAFF. The CDR3, as DNA: TGTGCCAGCAGCTTATTGGGGGGCACTGAAGCTTTCTTT.

The chain is built from TRBV6-6 and TRBJ1-2, with D uncertain. Germline V gene data show CDR1 as MNHNY and CDR2 as SVGAGI (reference sequence). Trimming pared 4 bases from V and 0 bases from J, leaving 6 bases between. The CDR3 spans 13 residues. DNA for the CDR3: TGTGCCAGCAGTTCCACAGCTAACTATGGCTACACCTTC. Translation gives CASSSTANYGYTF.

In DNA form, the CDR3 reads TGTGCCAGCTCACCCCCTGTCAGGGGGCTGGGCAATGAGCAGTTCTTC. This encodes CASSPPVRGLGNEQFF. The chain recombines TRBV18 with TRBJ2-1, with 8 bases that match TRBD1. Germline trimming cut 3 bases from V and 6 bases from J; bases unmatched to any gene: 10. The CDR3 runs to 16 residues. Germline V lookup: CDR1 KGHSH, CDR2 LQKENI. The whole variable domain, remainder taken from reference TRBV18 and TRBJ2-1, is NAGVMQNPRHLVRRRGQEARLRCSPMKGHSHVYWYRQLPEEGLKFMVYLQKENIIDESGMPKERFSAEFPKEGPSILRIQQVVRGDSAAYFCASSPPVRGLGNEQFFGPGTRLTVL.

The chain uses TRBV10-3 and TRBJ1-4; a weak D match, TRBD1 (5 bases). V was trimmed by 3 bases and J by 5 bases, leaving 13 bases between them. Germline V gene data show CDR1 as ENHRY and CDR2 as SYGVKD. The CDR3 covers 15 residues. As DNA, the CDR3 is TGTGCCATCAGTGAAGCCCGGGGGGAGAATGAAAAACTGTTTTTT. This codes for CAISEARGENEKLFF.

The V and J genes are TRBV7-3 and TRBJ2-5; 8 bases are shared with TRBD2. The CDR3 has 16 residues. The V gene end was trimmed by 0 bases and the J gene end by 5 bases; junction bases not matched to a gene: 8. The germline V gene encodes CDR1 SGHTA and CDR2 FQGTGA. Here the CDR3 reads CASSLTSGGAGETQYF. The DNA for the CDR3 is TGTGCCAGCAGCTTAACGTCCGGGGGGGCCGGCGAGACCCAGTACTTC.

The chain links TRBV5-6 to TRBJ2-4, with D unresolved. The CDR3 has 14 amino acids. The V gene's germline CDR1 is SGHDT and CDR2 YYEEEE. Trimming removed 1 base at V and 4 bases at J, with 9 bases between. This chain's CDR3 is CASSLTQTKNIQYF. The CDR3 nucleotides read TGTGCCAGCAGCTTGACCCAGACTAAAAACATTCAGTACTTC.

As for this clone: Other DNA sequences within the sample encode an identical CDR3. The chain links TRBV10-3 to TRBJ2-7; D remains unclear. Germline V CDR1 and CDR2: ENHRY, SYGVKD. Trimming cost V 3 bases and J 0 bases, with 3 bases left between them. This CDR3 has 12 residues. The CDR3 DNA follows: TGTGCCATCAGTGATAACTCCTACGAGCAGTACTTC. Residues: CAISDNSYEQYF.

The chain employs TRBV7-2 and TRBJ2-1; TRBD2 is a possible D gene (6 bases). Trimming left V 1 base short and J 0 bases short, with 7 bases between. The length of the CDR3 is 15 residues. CDR1 is SGHTA and CDR2 is FQGNSA in the germline V gene. CDR3 nucleotides: TGTGCCAGCAGCTTAGGCGGGGCCTCCTACAATGAGCAGTTCTTC. Translating it yields CASSLGGASYNEQFF.